This T cell receptor (beta chain) was captured by sequencing in a study of T cell responses to AZD1222 COVID-19 vaccine. The overall study: Researchers grouped second doses given at about 4 or about 12 weeks into one pool.

Here immunoSEQ multiplex PCR was the method, and the copy in TCRdb shows in-frame clones only, minus some. Here the sample spans roughly 60,000 clones, roughly 90% being singletons. Notes on the study in general: Targeting of unmutated variant regions was reportedly seen in nearly half of spike-specific TCRs.

In germline, CDR1 is SQVTM, CDR2 ANQGSEA. The CDR3 extends over 14 amino acids. V was shortened by 3 bases and J by 4 bases, with 14 bases between the two germline ends. In regard to this clone: The target antigen is unknown.

The receptor comes from an adult in good health. Sequences were derived from peripheral blood, sampled on day 0 of AZD1222 vaccination. V gene TRBV29-1 combines with J gene TRBJ2-3; D uncertain. DNA of the CDR3: TGCAGCGTTGATGGGCGGAATTGGGCAGATACGCAGTATTTT. It specifies CSVDGRNWADTQYF.